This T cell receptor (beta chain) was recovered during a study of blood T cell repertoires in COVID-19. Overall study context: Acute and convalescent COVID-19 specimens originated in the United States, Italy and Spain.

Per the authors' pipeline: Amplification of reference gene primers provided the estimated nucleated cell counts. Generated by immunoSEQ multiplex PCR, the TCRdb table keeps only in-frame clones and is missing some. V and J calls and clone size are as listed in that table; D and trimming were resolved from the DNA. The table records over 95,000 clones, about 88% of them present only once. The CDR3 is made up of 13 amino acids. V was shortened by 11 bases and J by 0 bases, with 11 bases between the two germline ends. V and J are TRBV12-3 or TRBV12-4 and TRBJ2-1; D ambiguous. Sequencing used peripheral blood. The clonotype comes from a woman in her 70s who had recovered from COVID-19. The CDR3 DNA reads TGTGCCGTCGTATATAGCTCCTACAATGAGCAGTTCTTC. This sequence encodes CAVVYSSYNEQFF.